This entry lists 11 T cell receptor beta chains sequenced from one sample in a study of blood T cell repertoires in COVID-19. TCRdb's table, derived via immunoSEQ multiplex PCR, lists solely in-frame clones and lacks some. The table includes fewer than 90,000 clones, around 90% detected once. Sequencing input: peripheral blood. Receptor source: a man in his 70s with acute or convalescent COVID-19.

The chain joins TRBV24-1 to TRBJ2-1, with 8 bases matching TRBD2. The V segment lost 7 bases and the J segment 7 bases; nucleotides outside the gene matches: 11. Germline CDR1 KGHDR, CDR2 SFDVKD. This CDR3 contains 15 residues. The DNA of the CDR3 is TGTGCCACCAGCCCGCGGGACGGGAGGGGTAATGAGCAGTTCTTC. Amino acids: CATSPRDGRGNEQFF.

J is TRBJ1-2 and V is TRBV6-4; D remains ambiguous. Trimming cost V 6 bases and J 8 bases, with 25 bases left between them. Germline lookup yields CDR1 MRHNA and CDR2 SNTAGT. This CDR3 contains 16 residues. Here the CDR3 DNA reads TGTGCCAGCAGCTTAGAGCCATCCGGACGGGGTAGGGGCTACACCTTC. It specifies CASSLEPSGRGRGYTF.

This clone has a single count. The chain couples TRBV21-1 to TRBJ2-2; TRBD1 reflects the table's D call only, with no check against the DNA. TRBV21-1 is classified as a pseudogene. The CDR3 covers 18 residues. CDR3 in amino acids: CASSKGVGTGPWSGELFF. The CDR3 DNA reads as TGTGCCAGCAGCAAAGGGGTGGGGACAGGGCCTTGGTCCGGGGAGCTGTTTTTT.

This sequence joins TRBV4-3 and TRBJ2-1, with D possibly matching TRBD1 (5 bases). Germline V gene data show CDR1 as LGHNA and CDR2 as YSLEER. The CDR3 length is 18 residues. Trimming took 0 bases from V and 0 from J, leaving 15 bases between them. CDR3 amino acids: CASSQEVLGASSYNEQFF. The CDR3 DNA reads TGCGCCAGCAGCCAAGAGGTTCTAGGGGCTAGCTCCTACAATGAGCAGTTCTTC.

The rearrangement joins TRBV9 to TRBJ2-7, with 7 bases lining up with TRBD2. The germline gives CDR1 SGDLS, CDR2 YYNGEE. CDR3 length equals 15 residues. The trim removed 0 bases at V and 3 bases at J, leaving 6 bases unmatched. CDR3 DNA: TGTGCCAGCAGCGTAGGGTGGGGGGGTGTCTACGAGCAGTACTTC. It codes for CASSVGWGGVYEQYF.

V is TRBV20-1 and J is TRBJ2-7, with unresolved D. The CDR3 length is 11 residues. Per the germline V gene, CDR1 is DFQATT and CDR2 is SNEGSKA (reference sequence). V was shortened by 0 bases and J by 11 bases, with 11 bases between the two germline ends. The CDR3 protein is CSARDIVGEYF. As DNA, the CDR3 is TGCAGTGCTAGAGATATTGTAGGAGAGTACTTC.

The chain joins TRBV28 to TRBJ1-5; no clear D. The germline V gene has CDR1 MDHEN and CDR2 SYDVKM. Trimming stripped 8 bases from V and 0 bases from J, with 2 bases between. This CDR3 is 11 amino acids long. Here the CDR3 reads CASRSNQPQHF. CDR3 DNA: TGTGCCAGCCGTAGCAATCAGCCCCAGCATTTT. Full variable domain (rest looked up from reference TRBV28 and TRBJ1-5): DVKVTQSSRYLVKRTGEKVFLECVQDMDHENMFWYRQDPGLGLRLIYFSYDVKMKEKGDIPEGYSVSREKKERFSLILESASTNQTSMYLCASRSNQPQHFGDGTRLSIL.

V usage is TRBV5-1 and J usage is TRBJ2-3, with TRBD1 matching over 7 bases. With 0 bases clipped from V and 2 bases from J, the junction kept 3 bases outside the gene matches. The CDR3 is 15 amino acids. Germline CDR1 reads SGHRS; CDR2 reads YFSETQ. CDR3 sequence (DNA): TGCGCCAGCAGCTTGGGACAGGGTGCCACAGATACGCAGTATTTT. It yields the protein CASSLGQGATDTQYF.

The rearrangement joins TRBV5-1 to TRBJ2-2, with a possible D match to TRBD1 (6 bases). Trimming left V 0 bases short and J 5 bases short, with 11 bases between. The CDR3 totals 15 residues. The germline gives CDR1 SGHRS, CDR2 YFSETQ. This CDR3 reads CASSLVTGQTGELFF. The CDR3 bases are TGCGCCAGCAGCTTGGTTACAGGGCAAACCGGGGAGCTGTTTTTT.

In nucleotides, the CDR3 is TGTGCCAGCAGCTCCGGACAGGGTGTTGGCTACACCTTC. It specifies CASSSGQGVGYTF. The J gene is TRBJ1-2, the V gene TRBV14; TRBD1 agrees at 8 bases. Germline V lookup: CDR1 SGHDN, CDR2 FVKESK. With V trimmed by 5 bases and J by 7 bases, 6 bases remained unmatched. The CDR3 runs to 13 residues.

The chain combines TRBV7-9 with TRBJ1-2, with a weak D call TRBD1 (5 bases). Trimming took off 3 bases at V and 8 bases at J, with 19 bases between the two ends. Per germline, CDR1 SEHNR and CDR2 FQNEAQ (reference sequence). The length of the CDR3 is 15 residues. The CDR3: CASSLRGGDWGGYTF. In nucleotides, the CDR3 is TGTGCCAGCAGCTTGAGGGGAGGGGACTGGGGAGGCTACACCTTC.